This entry lists 26 T cell receptor beta chains sequenced from one sample in a study of glioma-infiltrating T cells after dendritic cell vaccination. Time point meaning: after dendritic cell vaccination, including at tumor progression/relapse. TCRdb's table, derived via immunoSEQ multiplex PCR, lists solely in-frame clones and lacks some. The top ten clones hold just under 3% of a sample with approximately 24,000 clones, about 90% of them seen once. The specimen comprised blood, sampled after dendritic cell vaccination. The receptors come from a human donor with glioblastoma.

This clone was picked up one time. The V and J genes are TRBV6-5 and TRBJ1-2; 10 positions match TRBD1. The CDR3 contains 15 residues. CDR1 is MNHEY, CDR2 SVGAGI, per germline. V trimming: 2 bases; J trimming: 5 bases; junction bases outside the gene matches: 5. The CDR3 coding sequence is TGTGCCAGCAGTTACGAGGGGACAGGGGTTTATGGCTACACCTTC. Translated, it gives CASSYEGTGVYGYTF.

The rearrangement links TRBV7-8 to TRBJ2-3; D may be TRBD2 (7 bases). This CDR3 spans 16 amino acids. V dropped 5 bases and J dropped 5 bases, with 20 bases sitting between them. Germline V gives CDR1 SGHVS, CDR2 FQNEAQ. Here the CDR3 reads CASSRRGAGVGDTQYF. The CDR3 DNA follows: TGTGCCAGCAGCCGTAGGGGGGCGGGAGTGGGAGATACGCAGTATTTT.

The chain is built from TRBV14 and TRBJ1-6; D not resolved. Germline CDR1 SGHDN, CDR2 FVKESK. Between the trimmed V and J ends, which lost 1 base and 8 bases, there was a span of 6 bases. The CDR3 runs 13 residues. This CDR3 reads CASSQGQDSPLHF. The DNA for the CDR3 is TGTGCCAGCAGCCAAGGGCAGGATTCACCCCTCCACTTT.

V is TRBV7-8 and J is TRBJ1-1, with D hard to call. The V end lost 0 bases, the J end lost 1 base, and 6 bases lay between the germline ends. Per germline, CDR1 SGHVS and CDR2 FQNEAQ. This CDR3 has 14 residues. DNA for the CDR3: TGTGCCAGCAGCTTAGCGCGTAGGAACACTGAAGCTTTCTTT. This encodes CASSLARRNTEAFF.

The CDR3 reads CASSWGQGYSGNTIYF. Here the CDR3 DNA reads TGTGCCAGCAGCTGGGGACAGGGGTACTCTGGAAACACCATATATTTT. V and J are TRBV5-6 and TRBJ1-3; 10 bases map to TRBD1. V lost 3 bases and J lost 0; bases outside the gene matches: 3. The germline V gene has CDR1 SGHDT and CDR2 YYEEEE. This CDR3 has 16 amino acids.

This rearrangement joins TRBV7-9 to TRBJ2-7, with 7 nucleotides matching TRBD1. The CDR3 totals 17 residues. Trimming removed 6 bases from V and 1 base from J; junction bases left unmatched: 15. CDR1 and CDR2 (germline): SEHNR, FQNEAQ (reference sequence). CDR3 DNA: TGTGCCAGCAGAAGAAGGGACAGTCCATCGAAATCCTACGAGCAGTACTTC. This sequence encodes CASRRRDSPSKSYEQYF.

This rearrangement joins TRBV4-1 to TRBJ1-5, with unresolved D. The CDR3 extends over 15 amino acids. The V end lost 1 base, the J end lost 1 base, and 8 bases lay between the germline ends. Germline values: CDR1 MGHRA, CDR2 YSYEKL. CDR3 residues: CASSQVGMSNQPQHF. CDR3 DNA sequence: TGCGCCAGCAGCCAAGTCGGGATGAGCAATCAGCCCCAGCATTTT.

V and J are TRBV6-1 and TRBJ1-2, with D possibly matching TRBD1 (5 bases). The V end lost 6 bases, the J end lost 4 bases, and 12 bases lay between the germline ends. This CDR3 region has 13 residues. The germline CDR1 and CDR2 sequences are MNHNS and SASEGT. The CDR3 region is CASRSGGFYGYTF. The CDR3 DNA is TGTGCCAGCAGATCCGGGGGTTTCTATGGCTACACCTTC.

The chain carries TRBV10-3 and TRBJ1-3; D may be TRBD1 (5 bases). This CDR3 has 14 amino acids. Trimming left V 8 bases short and J 2 bases short, with 13 bases between. Germline-derived CDR1 and CDR2 are ENHRY and SYGVKD. CDR3 sequence reads: CAISGAGTGNTIYF. CDR3 bases: TGTGCCATCTCTGGGGCAGGGACTGGAAACACCATATATTTT.

The chain employs TRBV7-9 and TRBJ1-2; D may be TRBD1 (5 bases). CDR3 size: 17 residues. Per germline, CDR1 SEHNR and CDR2 FQNEAQ (reference sequence). The germline V and J ends were trimmed by 2 bases and 1 base, with 17 bases remaining between them. CDR3 coding DNA: TGTGCCAGCAGCTTATCGCGCCAGGGTCCCGTTAACTATGGCTACACCTTC. Translated: CASSLSRQGPVNYGYTF.

This clone occurred once. The CDR3 DNA follows: TGTGCCACCCAGTTACCCTCTGGAAACACCATATATTTT. It yields the protein CATQLPSGNTIYF. The genes are TRBV25-1 and TRBJ1-3; no clear D. The CDR3 contains 13 residues. CDR1 and CDR2 (germline): MGHDK, SYGVNS. Between the trimmed V and J ends, which lost 10 bases and 0 bases, there was a span of 10 bases.

The V call is TRBV7-2, the J call TRBJ2-1, with TRBD1 matching over 9 bases. Losses at the gene ends were 4 bases for V and 7 bases for J; bases not matched to a gene: 8. The CDR3 contains 15 residues. Germline V gene lookup returns CDR1 SGHTA and CDR2 FQGNSA. Here the CDR3 DNA reads TGTGCCAGCAGCTCTCCGGGACAGGGATTGAATGAGCAGTTCTTC. This gives the protein CASSSPGQGLNEQFF. The complete variable domain, with remaining parts taken from reference TRBV7-2 and TRBJ2-1, reads GAGVSQSPSNKVTEKGKDVELRCDPISGHTALYWYRQSLGQGLEFLIYFQGNSAPDKSGLPSDRFSAERTGGSVSTLTIQRTQQEDSAVYLCASSSPGQGLNEQFFGPGTRLTVL.

This clone was found once. This chain joins TRBV2 and TRBJ2-7; possibly TRBD1 for D (6 bases). Trimming cost V 5 bases and J 6 bases, with 17 bases left between them. Germline V gives CDR1 SNHLY, CDR2 FYNNEI. The CDR3 spans 14 residues. The CDR3 nucleotides read TGTGCCAGCAGTTCAACCCGGACAGCTGGCGAGCAGTACTTC. This codes for CASSSTRTAGEQYF. The full variable domain, completed using reference TRBV2 and TRBJ2-7, is EPEVTQTPSHQVTQMGQEVILRCVPISNHLYFYWYRQILGQKVEFLVSFYNNEISEKSEIFDDQFSVERPDGSNFTLKIRSTKLEDSAMYFCASSSTRTAGEQYFGPGTRLTVT.

The rearrangement uses TRBV9 and TRBJ2-1; 10 bases agree with TRBD1. With 4 bases clipped from V and 9 bases from J, the junction kept 10 bases outside the gene matches. The CDR3 is made up of 15 amino acids. The V gene's germline CDR1 is SGDLS and CDR2 YYNGEE. The CDR3, as DNA: TGTGCCAGCAGCCTTCGGGACAGGGGAACCGGTGAGCAGTTCTTC. Translating it yields CASSLRDRGTGEQFF.

The CDR3 region is CASSHMSSYNEQFF. The DNA for the CDR3 is TGTGCCAGCAGCCATATGAGCTCCTACAATGAGCAGTTCTTC. The chain employs TRBV4-2 and TRBJ2-1; D unresolved. CDR3 size: 14 residues. CDR1 and CDR2 (germline): LGHNA, YNFKEQ. Trimming took 3 bases from V and 0 from J, leaving 6 bases between them.

J is TRBJ2-7 and V is TRBV7-2; 9 nucleotides agree with TRBD1. The germline V gene encodes CDR1 SGHTA and CDR2 FQGNSA. This CDR3 region has 16 residues. V trimming: 0 bases; J trimming: 5 bases; junction bases outside the gene matches: 8. The CDR3: CASSLASGTGNHEQYF. The CDR3 DNA reads TGTGCCAGCAGCTTAGCCTCCGGGACAGGGAACCACGAGCAGTACTTC. The full variable domain, with the rest looked up from reference TRBV7-2 and TRBJ2-7, is GAGVSQSPSNKVTEKGKDVELRCDPISGHTALYWYRQSLGQGLEFLIYFQGNSAPDKSGLPSDRFSAERTGGSVSTLTIQRTQQEDSAVYLCASSLASGTGNHEQYFGPGTRLTVT.

This clone is a singleton in its sample. The J gene is TRBJ2-1, the V gene TRBV6-6; TRBD1 agrees at 8 bases. Germline values: CDR1 MNHNY, CDR2 SVGAGI (reference sequence). The V and J ends lost 7 bases and 3 bases, in that order; junction bases with no gene match: 8. The CDR3 spans 15 residues. CDR3 sequence reads: CASTLTGVNYNEQFF. The CDR3, as DNA: TGTGCCAGCACCTTGACAGGGGTTAACTACAATGAGCAGTTCTTC.

The V call is TRBV6-9, the J call TRBJ2-3; 12 bases line up with TRBD2. Germline CDR1 MNHGY, CDR2 SVAAGI. This CDR3 contains 16 residues. The V gene end was trimmed by 6 bases and the J gene end by 3 bases; junction bases not matched to a gene: 7. The CDR3 reads CASSLAGGLKTDTQYF. DNA for the CDR3: TGTGCCAGCAGCCTAGCGGGGGGGCTGAAAACAGATACGCAGTATTTT.

The V gene is TRBV5-1, the J gene TRBJ2-5; TRBD2 matches 8 bases. CDR1 and CDR2 (germline): SGHRS, YFSETQ. Unmatched junction bases numbered 11, after V lost 2 bases and J lost 8 bases. This CDR3 spans 15 amino acids. The DNA for the CDR3 is TGCGCCAGCAGCTTAGATTCCGGGGGGGCCCTTACCCAGTACTTC. It translates to CASSLDSGGALTQYF.

The V and J genes are TRBV28 and TRBJ2-7; the match to TRBD1 covers 8 bases. The CDR3 has 13 amino acids. Germline V gives CDR1 MDHEN, CDR2 SYDVKM. Trimming removed 10 bases from V and 6 bases from J; junction bases left unmatched: 11. CDR3 sequence reads: CATSGTGPVEQYF. The CDR3 DNA follows: TGTGCCACATCCGGGACAGGACCGGTCGAGCAGTACTTC.

The genes are TRBV5-1 and TRBJ1-1, with TRBD1 matching over 7 bases. J gave up 3 bases and V 1 base, and 3 bases lay outside the gene matches. The CDR3 is 14 residues long. Germline V CDR1 and CDR2: SGHRS, YFSETQ. The CDR3 coding sequence is TGCGCCAGCAGCTTGCGACAGGGTGACACTGAAGCTTTCTTT. Amino acids: CASSLRQGDTEAFF. Supplemented by reference TRBV5-1 and TRBJ1-1, the full variable domain reads KAGVTQTPRYLIKTRGQQVTLSCSPISGHRSVSWYQQTPGQGLQFLFEYFSETQRNKGNFPGRFSGRQFSNSRSEMNVSTLELGDSALYLCASSLRQGDTEAFFGQGTRLTVV.

This chain connects TRBV7-9 to TRBJ2-3; D is perhaps TRBD2 (5 bases). Germline V lookup: CDR1 SEHNR, CDR2 FQNEAQ (reference sequence). The CDR3 runs 16 residues. Trimming removed 0 bases at V and 5 bases at J, with 15 bases between. CDR3 in amino acids: CASSLAPFLAGDTQYF. The CDR3 nucleotides read TGTGCCAGCAGCTTAGCCCCATTCCTGGCGGGAGATACGCAGTATTTT.

The V gene is TRBV28, the J gene TRBJ1-1; the D is unclear. The CDR3 sequence is 11 residues long. Germline V gene lookup returns CDR1 MDHEN and CDR2 SYDVKM. V gave up 6 bases and J gave up 10 bases, with 12 bases separating them. The CDR3 DNA reads as TGTGCCAGCAGGGAGTTGACGAGAGCTTTCTTT. Amino acids: CASRELTRAFF.

The V gene is TRBV19, the J gene TRBJ2-7, with D possibly being TRBD1 (6 bases). Germline CDR1 and CDR2: LNHDA and SQIVND (reference sequence). CDR3 length: 14 residues. The ends were cut back, 4 bases at V and 4 bases at J, with 14 bases in the middle. Written as DNA, the CDR3 is TGTGCCAGTAGTACCCTACTTGGACAGTACGAGCAGTACTTC. Protein product: CASSTLLGQYEQYF.

The chain has TRBV11-2 and TRBJ2-7, with 7 bases matching TRBD1. Trimming removed 6 bases from V and 3 bases from J; junction bases left unmatched: 14. The CDR3 is 16 amino acids. Germline assignment: CDR1 SGHAT and CDR2 FQNNGV. The DNA of the CDR3 is TGTGCCAGCAGACCAAGGGAGAGACAGGGCTACTACGAGCAGTACTTC. This sequence encodes CASRPRERQGYYEQYF.

The rearrangement joins TRBV7-9 to TRBJ2-1, with D unclear. The CDR3 totals 15 residues. The ends were cut back, 5 bases at V and 0 bases at J, with 11 bases in the middle. Germline CDR1 and CDR2: SEHNR and FQNEAQ (reference sequence). The CDR3 bases are TGTGCCAGCAGCCCCGACACCAGCTCCTACAATGAGCAGTTCTTC. It specifies CASSPDTSSYNEQFF.